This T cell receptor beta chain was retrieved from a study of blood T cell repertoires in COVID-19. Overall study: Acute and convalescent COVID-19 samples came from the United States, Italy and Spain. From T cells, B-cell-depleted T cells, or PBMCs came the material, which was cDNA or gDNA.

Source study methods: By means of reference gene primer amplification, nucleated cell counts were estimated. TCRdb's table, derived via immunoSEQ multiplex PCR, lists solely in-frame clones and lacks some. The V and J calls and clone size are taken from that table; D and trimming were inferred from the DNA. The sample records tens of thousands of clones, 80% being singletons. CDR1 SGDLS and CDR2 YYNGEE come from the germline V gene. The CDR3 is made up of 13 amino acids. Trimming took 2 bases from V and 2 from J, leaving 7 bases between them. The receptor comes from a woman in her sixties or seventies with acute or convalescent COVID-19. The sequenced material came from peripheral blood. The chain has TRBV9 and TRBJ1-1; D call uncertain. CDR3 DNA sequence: TGTGCCAGCAGCGTGTCCATTAACACTGAAGCTTTCTTT. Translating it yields CASSVSINTEAFF. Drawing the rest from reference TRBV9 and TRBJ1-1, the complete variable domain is DSGVTQTPKHLITATGQRVTLRCSPRSGDLSVYWYQQSLDQGLQFLIQYYNGEERAKGNILERFSAQQFPDLHSELNLSSLELGDSALYFCASSVSINTEAFFGQGTRLTVV.